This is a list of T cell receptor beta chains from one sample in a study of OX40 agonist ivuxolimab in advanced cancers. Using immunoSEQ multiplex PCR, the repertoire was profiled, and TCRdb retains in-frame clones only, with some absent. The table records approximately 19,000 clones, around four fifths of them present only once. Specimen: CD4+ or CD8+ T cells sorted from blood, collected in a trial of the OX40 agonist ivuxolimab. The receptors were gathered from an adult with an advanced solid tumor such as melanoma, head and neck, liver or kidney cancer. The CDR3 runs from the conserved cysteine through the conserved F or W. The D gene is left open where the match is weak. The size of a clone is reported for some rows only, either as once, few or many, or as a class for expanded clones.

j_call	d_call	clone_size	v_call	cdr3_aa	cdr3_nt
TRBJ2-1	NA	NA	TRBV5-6	CASSLGGFRYNEQFF	TGTGCCAGCAGCTTGGGGGGGTTCAGATACAATGAGCAGTTCTTC
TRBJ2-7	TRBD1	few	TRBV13	CASSLGTGGFEQYF	TGTGCCAGCAGCTTAGGGACAGGGGGCTTTGAGCAGTACTTC
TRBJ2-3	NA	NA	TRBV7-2	CASSLATDTQYF	TGTGCCAGCAGCTTAGCAACAGATACGCAGTATTTT
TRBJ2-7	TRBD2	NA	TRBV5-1	CASSSTSGRVYEQYF	TGCGCCAGCAGCTCTACTAGCGGGAGGGTCTACGAGCAGTACTTC
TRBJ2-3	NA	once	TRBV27	CASRFPGGTDTQYF	TGTGCCAGCCGATTTCCTGGAGGCACAGATACGCAGTATTTT
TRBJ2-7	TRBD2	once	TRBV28	CATLGGSYEQYF	TGTGCCACCCTGGGCGGGAGCTACGAGCAGTACTTC
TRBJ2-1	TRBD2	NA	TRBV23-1	CASQWTSATYNEQFF	TGCGCCAGCCAATGGACTAGCGCTACCTACAATGAGCAGTTCTTC
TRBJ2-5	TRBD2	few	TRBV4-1	CASSRVRTSGRFQETQYF	TGCGCCAGCAGCAGGGTCCGTACTAGCGGGAGGTTTCAAGAGACCCAGTACTTC
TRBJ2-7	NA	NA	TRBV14	CASSQDNLVEYF	TGTGCCAGCAGCCAAGATAACCTAGTTGAGTACTTC
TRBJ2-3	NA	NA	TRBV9	CASSKGGPLTDTQYF	TGTGCCAGCAGCAAAGGGGGGCCTCTCACAGATACGCAGTATTTT
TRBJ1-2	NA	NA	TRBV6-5	CATLGPFGYTF	TGTGCCACCCTTGGCCCGTTCGGCTACACCTTC
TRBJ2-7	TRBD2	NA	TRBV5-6	CASSSDGLAEAYEQYF	TGTGCCAGCAGCTCGGATGGACTAGCTGAGGCCTACGAGCAGTACTTC
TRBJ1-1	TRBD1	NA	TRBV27	CASSSGGGGTEAFF	TGTGCCAGCAGTTCAGGGGGCGGGGGCACTGAAGCTTTCTTT
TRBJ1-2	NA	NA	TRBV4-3	CASSQDIGRTVDLYGYTF	TGCGCCAGCAGCCAAGATATTGGGCGGACAGTGGACCTCTATGGCTACACCTTC
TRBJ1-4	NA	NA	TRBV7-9	CASSSGEKLFF	TGTGCCAGCAGCTCCGGTGAAAAACTGTTTTTT
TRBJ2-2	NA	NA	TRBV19	CASKRRGGTGELFF	TGTGCCAGTAAACGGAGGGGGGGAACCGGGGAGCTGTTTTTT
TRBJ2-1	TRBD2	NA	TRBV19	CASSIVGRLLAGGGAEQFF	TGTGCCAGTAGTATAGTAGGTCGGCTACTAGCGGGAGGGGGTGCTGAGCAGTTCTTC
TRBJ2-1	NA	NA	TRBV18	CASSPATSRSYNEQFF	TGTGCCAGCTCACCAGCTACTAGCCGAAGCTACAATGAGCAGTTCTTC
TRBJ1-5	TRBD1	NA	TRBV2	CASSESGGGQPQHF	TGTGCCAGCAGTGAGTCAGGGGGAGGGCAGCCCCAGCATTTT
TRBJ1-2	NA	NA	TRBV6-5	CATVSGSGYTF	TGTGCCACCGTGTCGGGGTCCGGCTACACCTTC